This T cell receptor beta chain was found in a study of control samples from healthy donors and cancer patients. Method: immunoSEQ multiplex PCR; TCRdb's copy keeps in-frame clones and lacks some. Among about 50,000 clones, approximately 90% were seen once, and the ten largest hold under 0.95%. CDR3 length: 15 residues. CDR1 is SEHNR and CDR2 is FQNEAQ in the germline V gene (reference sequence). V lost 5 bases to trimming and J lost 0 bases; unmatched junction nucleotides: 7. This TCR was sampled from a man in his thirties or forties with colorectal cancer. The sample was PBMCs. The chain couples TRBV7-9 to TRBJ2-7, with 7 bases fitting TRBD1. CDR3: CASSHLGTASYEQYF. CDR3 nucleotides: TGTGCCAGCAGCCACCTAGGGACAGCCTCCTACGAGCAGTACTTC.